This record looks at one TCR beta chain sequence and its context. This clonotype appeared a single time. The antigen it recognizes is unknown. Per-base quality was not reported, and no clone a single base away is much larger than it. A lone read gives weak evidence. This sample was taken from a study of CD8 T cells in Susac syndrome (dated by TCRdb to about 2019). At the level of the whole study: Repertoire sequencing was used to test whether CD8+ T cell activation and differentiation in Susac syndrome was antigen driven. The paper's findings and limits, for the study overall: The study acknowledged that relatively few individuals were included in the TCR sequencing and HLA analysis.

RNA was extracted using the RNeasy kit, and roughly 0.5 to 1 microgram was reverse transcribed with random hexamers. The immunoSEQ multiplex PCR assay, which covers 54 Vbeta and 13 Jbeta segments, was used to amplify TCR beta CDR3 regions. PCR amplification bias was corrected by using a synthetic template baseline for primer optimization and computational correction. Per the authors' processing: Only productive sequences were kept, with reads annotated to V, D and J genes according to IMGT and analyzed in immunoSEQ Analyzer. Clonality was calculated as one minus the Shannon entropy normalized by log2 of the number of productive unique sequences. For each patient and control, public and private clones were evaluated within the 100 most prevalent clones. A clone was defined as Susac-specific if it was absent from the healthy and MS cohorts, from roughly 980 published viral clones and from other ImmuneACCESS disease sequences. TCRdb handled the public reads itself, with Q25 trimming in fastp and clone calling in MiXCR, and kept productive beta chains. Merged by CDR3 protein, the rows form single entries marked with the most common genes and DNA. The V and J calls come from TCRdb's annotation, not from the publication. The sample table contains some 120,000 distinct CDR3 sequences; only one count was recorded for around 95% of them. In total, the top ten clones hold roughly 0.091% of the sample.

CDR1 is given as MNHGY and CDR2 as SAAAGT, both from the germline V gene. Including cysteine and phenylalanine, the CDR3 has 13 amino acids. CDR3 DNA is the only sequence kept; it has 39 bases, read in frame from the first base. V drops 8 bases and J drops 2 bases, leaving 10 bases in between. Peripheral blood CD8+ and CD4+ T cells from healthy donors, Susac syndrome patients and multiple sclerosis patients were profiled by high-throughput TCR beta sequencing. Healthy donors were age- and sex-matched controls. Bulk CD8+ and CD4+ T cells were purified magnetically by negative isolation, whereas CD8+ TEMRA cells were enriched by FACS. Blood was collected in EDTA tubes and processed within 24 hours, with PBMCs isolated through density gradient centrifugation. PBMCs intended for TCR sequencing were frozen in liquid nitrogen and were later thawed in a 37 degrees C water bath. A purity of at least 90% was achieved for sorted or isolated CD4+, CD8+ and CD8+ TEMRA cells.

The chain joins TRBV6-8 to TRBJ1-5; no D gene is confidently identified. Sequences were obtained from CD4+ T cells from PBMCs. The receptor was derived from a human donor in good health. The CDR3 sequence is CASPLEGNQPQHF. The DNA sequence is TGTGCCAGCCCCCTGGAGGGCAATCAGCCCCAGCATTTT.